One and the same sample provided the 2 T cell receptor beta chains below, sequenced in a study of T cells in Graves' hyperthyroidism and ophthalmopathy. RNA transcripts gave rise to amplified TCR beta CDR3 regions. HTBI primers were the set used in a first-round RT-PCR of the TCR CDR3. TCRdb reanalysed the multiplex PCR reads using MiXCR and keeps one entry per CDR3 protein. Of roughly 710,000 distinct CDR3 sequences in the sample, over 35% were seen once. The specimen sequenced was blood. The receptors derive from a middle-aged woman with Graves' hyperthyroidism.

This chain uses TRBV6-1 with TRBJ2-7; D is perhaps TRBD1 or TRBD2 (6 bases each). Germline CDR1 and CDR2: MNHNS and SASEGT. CDR3 length equals 15 residues. Trimming took 6 bases from V and 9 from J, leaving 24 bases between them. For the CDR3, the DNA is TGTGCCAGCAGCCTGTTGGGGGGATGGACAGATACGCAGTACTTC. Its translation: CASSLLGGWTDTQYF.

This clonotype appeared many times. The chain couples TRBV14 to TRBJ2-7, with D possibly being TRBD1 (6 bases). Trimming took 2 bases from V and 4 from J, leaving 12 bases between them. Germline-derived CDR1 and CDR2 are SGHDN and FVKESK. CDR3 length: 14 amino acids. The CDR3 DNA sequence: TGTGCCAGCAGCCAAACAGGGTTTCCGTACGAGCAGTACTTC. This codes for CASSQTGFPYEQYF. Looking up the rest from reference TRBV14 and TRBJ2-7 gives the full variable domain: EAGVTQFPSHSVIEKGQTVTLRCDPISGHDNLYWYRRVMGKEIKFLLHFVKESKQDESGMPNNRFLAERTGGTYSTLKVQPAELEDSGVYFCASSQTGFPYEQYFGPGTRLTVT.